This TCR beta chain was found in a study of shared clonotypes between healthy human individuals. J was trimmed by 11 bases and V by 0 bases; bases with no gene match: 8. The germline V gene encodes CDR1 SGHRS and CDR2 YFSETQ. This CDR3 has 14 residues. The assay was immunoSEQ multiplex PCR, and TCRdb's table has in-frame clones only and misses some. The sample includes roughly 1.5 million clones, nearly 99% of them seen just once. This chain links TRBV5-1 with TRBJ1-1; the match to TRBD1 covers 9 bases. The sequenced sample consisted of naive CD4+ T cells sorted from blood. Subset indicated: CD45RA+ positively selected. This clonotype was obtained from a man aged 25-45 years in good health. The CDR3 region has the DNA TGCGCCAGCAGCTTGGTGTTGGGACAGGGTGTGGCTTTCTTT. This gives the protein CASSLVLGQGVAFF.